This TCR beta chain was identified during a study of blood T cell repertoires in COVID-19. In its sample, this clone was seen a few times. The CDR3 is made up of 16 amino acids. In germline, CDR1 is LGHNA, CDR2 YSLEER. Trimming left V 0 bases short and J 4 bases short, with 15 bases between. Assay used: immunoSEQ multiplex PCR; TCRdb lists only in-frame clones, some missing. The top ten hold roughly 5.6% of the sample, which has some 180,000 clones, about 76% seen once. Specimen: peripheral blood. The rearrangement joins TRBV4-3 to TRBJ1-2; no clear D. This clonotype was obtained from a woman between 40 and 55 years old with COVID-19, enrolled during active disease. CDR3 residues: CASSQEGGGSRYGYTF. In DNA form, the CDR3 reads TGCGCCAGCAGCCAAGAGGGAGGAGGTTCTCGCTATGGCTACACCTTC.